The T cell receptor (beta chain) under discussion was sequenced for a study of blood T cell repertoires in COVID-19. Study-wide context: Acute and convalescent COVID-19 specimens originated in the United States, Italy and Spain. Sources were T cells, B-cell-depleted T cells, or PBMCs; the material itself was cDNA or gDNA.

V gave up 1 base and J gave up 2 bases; unmatched junction bases: 5. The germline gives CDR1 SGHTA, CDR2 FQGNSA. The CDR3 has 15 amino acids. In the study's own analysis: Amplifying reference gene primers gave estimates of nucleated cell counts. The table came from immunoSEQ multiplex PCR; TCRdb's copy has only in-frame clones and leaves some out. That table is the source of V, J and clone size, and D and trimming were worked out from the DNA. There are approximately 120,000 clones in the sample; approximately 85% occur only once, and around 5% lies in the top ten. The chain employs TRBV7-2 and TRBJ2-7; TRBD2 matches 7 bases. The source is a human donor in a cohort sampled during active COVID-19. Sample: peripheral blood. CDR3 amino acids: CASSLVAREPYEQYF. The DNA of the CDR3 is TGTGCCAGCAGCTTAGTCGCGCGGGAGCCCTACGAGCAGTACTTC.